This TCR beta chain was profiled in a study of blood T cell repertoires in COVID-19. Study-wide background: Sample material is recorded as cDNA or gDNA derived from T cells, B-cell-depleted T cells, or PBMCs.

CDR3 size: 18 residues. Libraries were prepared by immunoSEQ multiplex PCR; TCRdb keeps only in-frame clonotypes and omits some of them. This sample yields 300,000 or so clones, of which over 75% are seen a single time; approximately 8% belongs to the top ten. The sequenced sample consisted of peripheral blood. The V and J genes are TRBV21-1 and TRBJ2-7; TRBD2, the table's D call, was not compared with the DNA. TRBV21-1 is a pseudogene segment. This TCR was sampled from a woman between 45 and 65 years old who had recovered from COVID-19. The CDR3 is CASSNLTSGRAQPYEQYF. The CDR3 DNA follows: TGTGCCAGCAGCAATTTGACTAGCGGGAGGGCCCAACCCTACGAGCAGTACTTC.